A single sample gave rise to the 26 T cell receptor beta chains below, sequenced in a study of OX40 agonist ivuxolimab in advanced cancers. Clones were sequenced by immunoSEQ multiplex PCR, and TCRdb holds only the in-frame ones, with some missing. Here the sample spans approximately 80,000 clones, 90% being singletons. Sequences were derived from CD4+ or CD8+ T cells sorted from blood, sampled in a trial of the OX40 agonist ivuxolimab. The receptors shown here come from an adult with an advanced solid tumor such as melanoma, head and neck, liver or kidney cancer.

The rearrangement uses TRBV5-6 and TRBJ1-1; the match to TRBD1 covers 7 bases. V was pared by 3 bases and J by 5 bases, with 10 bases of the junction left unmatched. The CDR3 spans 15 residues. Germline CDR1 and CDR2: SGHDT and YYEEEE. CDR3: CASSSHRGVGTEAFF. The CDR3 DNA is TGTGCCAGCAGCTCCCACAGGGGAGTAGGGACTGAAGCTTTCTTT. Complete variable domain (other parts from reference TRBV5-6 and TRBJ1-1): DAGVTQSPTHLIKTRGQQVTLRCSPKSGHDTVSWYQQALGQGPQFIFQYYEEEERQRGNFPDRFSGHQFPNYSSELNVNALLLGDSALYLCASSSHRGVGTEAFFGQGTRLTVV.

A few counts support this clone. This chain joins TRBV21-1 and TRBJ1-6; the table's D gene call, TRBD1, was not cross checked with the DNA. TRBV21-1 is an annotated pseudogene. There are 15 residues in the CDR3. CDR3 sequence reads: CASSNCRVYRSPLHF. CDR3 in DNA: TGTGCCAGCAGCAACTGCAGGGTTTATAGGTCACCCCTCCACTTT.

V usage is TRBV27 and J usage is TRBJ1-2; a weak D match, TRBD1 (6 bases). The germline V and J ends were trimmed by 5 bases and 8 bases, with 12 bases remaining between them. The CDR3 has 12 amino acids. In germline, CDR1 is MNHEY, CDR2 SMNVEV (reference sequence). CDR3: CASSTTGYGYTF. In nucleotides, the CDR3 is TGTGCCAGCAGTACCACAGGGTACGGCTACACCTTC.

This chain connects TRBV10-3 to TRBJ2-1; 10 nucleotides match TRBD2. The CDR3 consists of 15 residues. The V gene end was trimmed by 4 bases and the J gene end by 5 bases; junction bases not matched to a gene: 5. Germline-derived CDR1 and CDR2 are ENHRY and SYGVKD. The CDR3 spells CAISAAGGINNEQFF. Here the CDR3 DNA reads TGTGCCATCAGTGCAGCGGGGGGGATAAACAATGAGCAGTTCTTC.

The CDR3 region is CASSYSNGIQDIQYF. The CDR3 bases are TGTGCCAGCAGTTACTCGAACGGGATTCAGGACATTCAGTACTTC. The V gene is TRBV6-5, the J gene TRBJ2-4, with TRBD2 as a possible D gene (5 bases). From germline, CDR1 is MNHEY and CDR2 SVGAGI. V was cut by 0 bases and J by 8 bases, with 14 bases left in between. This CDR3 comprises 15 residues.

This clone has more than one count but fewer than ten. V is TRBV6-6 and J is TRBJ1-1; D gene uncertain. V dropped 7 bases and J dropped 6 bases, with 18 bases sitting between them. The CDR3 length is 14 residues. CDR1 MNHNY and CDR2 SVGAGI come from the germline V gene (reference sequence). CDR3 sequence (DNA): TGTGCCAGCATTCGACACGCGGGAATCCCTGAAGCTTTCTTT. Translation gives CASIRHAGIPEAFF.

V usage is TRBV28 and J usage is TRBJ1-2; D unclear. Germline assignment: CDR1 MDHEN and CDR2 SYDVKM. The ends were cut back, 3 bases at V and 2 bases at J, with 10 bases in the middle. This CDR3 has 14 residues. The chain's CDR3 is CASSFNPKNYGYTF. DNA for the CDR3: TGTGCCAGCAGTTTCAATCCGAAAAACTATGGCTACACCTTC.

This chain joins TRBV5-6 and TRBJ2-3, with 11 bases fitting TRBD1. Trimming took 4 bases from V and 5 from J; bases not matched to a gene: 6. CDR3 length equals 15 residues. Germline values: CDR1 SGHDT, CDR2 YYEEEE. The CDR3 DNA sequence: TGTGCCAGCAGCGCCAGGACAGGGGGCGGAGATACGCAGTATTTT. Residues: CASSARTGGGDTQYF.

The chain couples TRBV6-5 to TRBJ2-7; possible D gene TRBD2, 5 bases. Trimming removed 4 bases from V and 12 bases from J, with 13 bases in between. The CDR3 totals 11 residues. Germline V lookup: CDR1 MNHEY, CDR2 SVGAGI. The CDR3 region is CASSSGTVRYV. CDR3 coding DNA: TGTGCCAGCAGTTCGGGAACAGTTCGGTACGTC.

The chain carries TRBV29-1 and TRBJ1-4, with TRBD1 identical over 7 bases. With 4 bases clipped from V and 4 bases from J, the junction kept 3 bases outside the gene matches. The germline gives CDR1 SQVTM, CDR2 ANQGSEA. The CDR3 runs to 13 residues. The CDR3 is CSVVGQSNEKLFF. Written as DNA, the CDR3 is TGCAGCGTTGTGGGACAGAGTAATGAAAAACTGTTTTTT.

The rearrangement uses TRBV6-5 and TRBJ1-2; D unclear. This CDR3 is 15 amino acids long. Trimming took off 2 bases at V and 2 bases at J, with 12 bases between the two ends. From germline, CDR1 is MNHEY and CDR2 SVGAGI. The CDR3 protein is CASSYTGSSNYGYTF. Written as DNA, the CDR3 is TGTGCCAGCAGTTACACCGGCAGTTCCAACTATGGCTACACCTTC.

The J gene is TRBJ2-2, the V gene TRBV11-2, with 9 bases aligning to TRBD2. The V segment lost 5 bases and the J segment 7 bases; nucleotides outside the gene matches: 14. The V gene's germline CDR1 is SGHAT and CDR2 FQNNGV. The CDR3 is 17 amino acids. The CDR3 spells CASSPIQGSGGYGELFF. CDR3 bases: TGTGCCAGCAGCCCCATCCAAGGGAGCGGGGGGTACGGGGAGCTGTTTTTT.

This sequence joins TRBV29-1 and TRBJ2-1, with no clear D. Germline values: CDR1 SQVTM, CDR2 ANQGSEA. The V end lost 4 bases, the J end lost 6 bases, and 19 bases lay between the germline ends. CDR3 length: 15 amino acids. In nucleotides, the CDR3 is TGCAGCGTTGGTCTTTTTGATGGCGGATCCAATGAGCAGTTCTTC. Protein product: CSVGLFDGGSNEQFF.

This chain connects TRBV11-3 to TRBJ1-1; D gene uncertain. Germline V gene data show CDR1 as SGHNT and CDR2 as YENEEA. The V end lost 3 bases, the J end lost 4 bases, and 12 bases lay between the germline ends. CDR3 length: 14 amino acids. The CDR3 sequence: CASSLTIMGTEAFF. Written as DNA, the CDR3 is TGTGCCAGCAGCTTGACGATCATGGGCACTGAAGCTTTCTTT.

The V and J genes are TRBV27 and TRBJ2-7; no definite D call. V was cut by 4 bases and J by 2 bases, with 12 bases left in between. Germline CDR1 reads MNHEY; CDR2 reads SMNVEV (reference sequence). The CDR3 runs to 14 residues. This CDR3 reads CASSSSRNPYEQYF. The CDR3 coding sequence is TGTGCCAGCAGTTCCTCCAGAAACCCCTACGAGCAGTACTTC.

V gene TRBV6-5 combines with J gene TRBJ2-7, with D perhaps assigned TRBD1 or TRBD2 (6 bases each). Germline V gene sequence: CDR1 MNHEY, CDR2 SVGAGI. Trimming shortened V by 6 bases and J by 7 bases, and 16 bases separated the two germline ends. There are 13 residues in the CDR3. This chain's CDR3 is CASSRIGGGEQYV. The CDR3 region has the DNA TGTGCCAGCAGCCGGATTGGAGGGGGGGAGCAGTACGTC.

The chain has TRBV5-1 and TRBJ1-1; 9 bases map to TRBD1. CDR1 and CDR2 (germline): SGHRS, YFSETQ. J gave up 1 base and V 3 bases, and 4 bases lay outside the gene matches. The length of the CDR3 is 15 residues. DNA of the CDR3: TGCGCCAGCAGCTCGAGGACAGGGGCGAACACTGAAGCTTTCTTT. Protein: CASSSRTGANTEAFF.

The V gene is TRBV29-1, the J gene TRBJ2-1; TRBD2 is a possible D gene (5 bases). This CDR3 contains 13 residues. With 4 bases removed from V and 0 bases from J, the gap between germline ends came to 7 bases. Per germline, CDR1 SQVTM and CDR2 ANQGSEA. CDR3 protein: CSVGRGSYNEQFF. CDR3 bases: TGCAGCGTTGGACGGGGCTCCTACAATGAGCAGTTCTTC.

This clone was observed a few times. The chain's CDR3 is CASSQDRDGQPQHF. In DNA form, the CDR3 reads TGTGCCAGCTCCCAGGACAGGGATGGTCAGCCCCAGCATTTT. V gene TRBV18 combines with J gene TRBJ1-5, with TRBD1 identical over 8 bases. CDR3 length: 14 residues. Trimming took 6 bases from V and 6 from J; bases not matched to a gene: 7. CDR1 and CDR2 from the germline V gene are KGHSH and LQKENI.

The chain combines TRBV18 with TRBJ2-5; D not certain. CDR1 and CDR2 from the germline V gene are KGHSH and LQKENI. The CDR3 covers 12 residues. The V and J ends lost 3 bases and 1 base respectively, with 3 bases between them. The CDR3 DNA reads TGTGCCAGCTCACCCGGCCAAGAGACCCAGTACTTC. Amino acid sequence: CASSPGQETQYF.

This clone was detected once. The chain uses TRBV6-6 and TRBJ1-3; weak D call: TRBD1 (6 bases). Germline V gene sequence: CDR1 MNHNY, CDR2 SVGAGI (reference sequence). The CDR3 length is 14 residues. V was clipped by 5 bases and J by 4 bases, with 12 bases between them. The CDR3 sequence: CASSPTGGGNTIYF. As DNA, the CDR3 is TGTGCCAGCAGTCCGACGGGGGGCGGAAACACCATATATTTT.

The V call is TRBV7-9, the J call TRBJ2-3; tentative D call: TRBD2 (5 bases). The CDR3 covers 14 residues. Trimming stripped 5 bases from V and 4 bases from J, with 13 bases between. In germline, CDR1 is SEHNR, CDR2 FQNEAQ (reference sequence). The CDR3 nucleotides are TGTGCCAGCAGCCTCGGAGGCGGCGCAGATACGCAGTATTTT. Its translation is CASSLGGGADTQYF.

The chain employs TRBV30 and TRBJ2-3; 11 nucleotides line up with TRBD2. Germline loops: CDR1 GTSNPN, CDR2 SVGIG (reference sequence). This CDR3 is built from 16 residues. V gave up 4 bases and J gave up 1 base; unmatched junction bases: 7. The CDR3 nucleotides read TGTGCCTGGAATAGCGGGGGGGCTGAGGGCACAGATACGCAGTATTTT. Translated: CAWNSGGAEGTDTQYF.

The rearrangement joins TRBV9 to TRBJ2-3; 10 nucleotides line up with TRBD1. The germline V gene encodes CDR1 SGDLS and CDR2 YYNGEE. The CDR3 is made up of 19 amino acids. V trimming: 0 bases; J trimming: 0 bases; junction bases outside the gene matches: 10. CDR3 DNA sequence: TGTGCCAGCAGCGTAGGGGGGACAGGGGTCAAAACTAGCACAGATACGCAGTATTTT. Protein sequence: CASSVGGTGVKTSTDTQYF.

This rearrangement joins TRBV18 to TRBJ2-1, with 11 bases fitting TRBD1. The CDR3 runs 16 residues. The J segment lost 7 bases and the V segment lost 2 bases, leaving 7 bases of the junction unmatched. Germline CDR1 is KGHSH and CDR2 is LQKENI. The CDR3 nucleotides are TGTGCCAGCTCACCAACCGGGACAGGGGGGTGGAATGAGCAGTTCTTC. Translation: CASSPTGTGGWNEQFF. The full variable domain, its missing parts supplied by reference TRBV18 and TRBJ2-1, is NAGVMQNPRHLVRRRGQEARLRCSPMKGHSHVYWYRQLPEEGLKFMVYLQKENIIDESGMPKERFSAEFPKEGPSILRIQQVVRGDSAAYFCASSPTGTGGWNEQFFGPGTRLTVL.

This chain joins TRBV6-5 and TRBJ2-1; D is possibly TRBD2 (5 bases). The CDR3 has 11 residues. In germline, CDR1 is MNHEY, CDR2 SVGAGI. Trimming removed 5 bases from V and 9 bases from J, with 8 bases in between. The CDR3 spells CASSEGFEQFF. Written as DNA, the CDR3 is TGTGCCAGCAGTGAGGGATTTGAGCAGTTCTTC.